The 10 T cell receptor beta chains reported below all come from one sample, sequenced in a study of cytomegalovirus exposure and HLA in healthy donors (dated 2017 in TCRdb). The protocol used for the library was the immunoSEQ multiplex PCR assay. For the multiplex PCR, a mixture combining 60 forward primers for TCR Vbeta segments and 13 reverse primers for TCR Jbeta segments was used. Here the immuneACCESS table is served through TCRdb, limited to in-frame sequences with V and J called. Missing clones are a known gap in these copies; in checked studies unresolved V genes cover under half, and the rest lacks a known reason. The sample profile shows some 170,000 clones; about 71% of them were found once. More than 2.5% of the sample is taken by the ten largest. Material: PBMCs. The source of these receptors is a woman between 25 and 40 years old in good health and CMV-seronegative.

This clone was recorded only once. The V gene is TRBV7-9, the J gene TRBJ2-7, with TRBD1 identical over 8 bases. From germline, CDR1 is SEHNR and CDR2 FQNEAQ (reference sequence). The CDR3 length is 15 residues. The V gene end was trimmed by 2 bases and the J gene end by 5 bases; junction bases not matched to a gene: 8. The CDR3 bases are TGTGCCAGCAGCTTAAGGGCAGGGGGCTTCGACGAGCAGTACTTC. Protein: CASSLRAGGFDEQYF.

The chain combines TRBV5-4 with TRBJ2-1, with 9 nucleotides matching TRBD2. CDR3 size: 16 residues. V was clipped by 0 bases and J by 2 bases; unmatched bases: 3. Per germline, CDR1 SGHNT and CDR2 YYREEE (reference sequence). The CDR3, as DNA: TGTGCCAGCAGCTTGGATAGCGGGGGAGCCTACAATGAGCAGTTCTTC. Its translation: CASSLDSGGAYNEQFF.

This chain links TRBV29-1 with TRBJ2-3; the D gene is possibly TRBD2 (5 bases). CDR1 is SQVTM and CDR2 is ANQGSEA in the germline V gene. The V gene lost 7 bases and the J gene lost 4 bases, with 18 bases spanning the gap. This CDR3 has 14 residues. The CDR3 sequence is CSGAEGIRADTQYF. The CDR3 DNA sequence: TGCAGCGGAGCCGAGGGAATTAGGGCAGATACGCAGTATTTT.

There are a few counts of this clone. The chain uses TRBV7-2 and TRBJ1-4; D ambiguous. Trimming left V 2 bases short and J 7 bases short, with 11 bases between. CDR3 length: 14 residues. The germline V gene encodes CDR1 SGHTA and CDR2 FQGNSA. In DNA form, the CDR3 reads TGTGCCAGCAGCTTATCCGGGAGATCTGAAAAACTGTTTTTT. As protein: CASSLSGRSEKLFF.

The rearrangement links TRBV28 to TRBJ2-5; 7 bases map to TRBD2. The V gene end was trimmed by 1 base and the J gene end by 1 base; junction bases not matched to a gene: 6. Per germline, CDR1 MDHEN and CDR2 SYDVKM. There are 16 residues in the CDR3. The CDR3 sequence: CASSLSEAGVQETQYF. DNA for the CDR3: TGTGCCAGCAGTTTATCTGAGGCGGGAGTCCAAGAGACCCAGTACTTC. Variable domain in full (rest from reference TRBV28 and TRBJ2-5): DVKVTQSSRYLVKRTGEKVFLECVQDMDHENMFWYRQDPGLGLRLIYFSYDVKMKEKGDIPEGYSVSREKKERFSLILESASTNQTSMYLCASSLSEAGVQETQYFGPGTRLLVL.

Written as DNA, the CDR3 is TGTGCCAGCAGCCCGTGGGACTGTTATAGCAATCAGCCCCAGCATTTT. This codes for CASSPWDCYSNQPQHF. This sequence joins TRBV21-1 and TRBJ1-5. TRBV21-1 is annotated as a pseudogene. The CDR3 consists of 16 residues.

The V call is TRBV29-1, the J call TRBJ2-3; D might be TRBD2 (6 bases). V lost 7 bases and J lost 0, with 20 bases in between. CDR3 length: 16 amino acids. The germline V gene has CDR1 SQVTM and CDR2 ANQGSEA. This chain's CDR3 is CSATIHSGSSTDTQYF. CDR3 bases: TGCAGCGCTACAATACATAGCGGTTCTAGCACAGATACGCAGTATTTT.

This rearrangement joins TRBV7-9 to TRBJ1-2, with TRBD1 identical over 8 bases. The CDR3 is made up of 13 amino acids. The germline V gene has CDR1 SEHNR and CDR2 FQNEAQ (reference sequence). V shed 5 bases, J shed 5 bases, and the junction held 4 bases outside the gene matches. The CDR3 is CASSRDRGYGYTF. In DNA form, the CDR3 reads TGTGCCAGCAGCCGTGACAGGGGTTATGGCTACACCTTC.

The gene calls are TRBV2 and TRBJ2-2; 9 bases map to TRBD2. V lost 4 bases, J lost 4 bases, and 7 bases stayed unmatched. CDR3 length: 16 amino acids. CDR1 SNHLY and CDR2 FYNNEI come from the germline V gene. CDR3 in DNA: TGTGCCAGCAGTGTGAATAGCGGGAGACCCACCGGGGAGCTGTTTTTT. It is translated as CASSVNSGRPTGELFF.

The rearrangement uses TRBV19 and TRBJ2-2, with TRBD2 matching 11 bases. From germline, CDR1 is LNHDA and CDR2 SQIVND (reference sequence). J gave up 4 bases and V 6 bases, and 4 bases lay outside the gene matches. The CDR3 totals 15 residues. DNA for the CDR3: TGTGCCAGTAGACCACTAGCGGGGGTCACCGGGGAGCTGTTTTTT. Its protein product is CASRPLAGVTGELFF.